The 12 T cell receptor beta chains below all came from one sample that was sequenced in a study of T cell changes during pregnancy in multiple sclerosis. Generated by immunoSEQ multiplex PCR, the TCRdb table keeps only in-frame clones and is missing some. Here the sample spans 100,000 or so clones, about 90% being singletons. The specimen comprised peripheral blood, sampled after pregnancy. The receptors come from a female donor with multiple sclerosis, enrolled in a pregnancy study.

The chain recombines TRBV11-3 with TRBJ2-1; 8 bases are shared with TRBD1. CDR3 length equals 14 residues. The junction had 5 bases not matched to a gene; V was cut back by 2 bases and J by 8 bases. Germline assignment: CDR1 SGHNT and CDR2 YENEEA. The CDR3 nucleotides read TGTGCCAGCAGCTTATCGTCAGGGGGCGATGAGCAGTTCTTC. It is translated as CASSLSSGGDEQFF.

The chain joins TRBV5-1 to TRBJ2-2, with D perhaps TRBD1 (6 bases). Germline V lookup: CDR1 SGHRS, CDR2 YFSETQ. The CDR3 is 15 residues long. V dropped 4 bases and J dropped 4 bases, with 14 bases sitting between them. CDR3 nucleotides: TGCGCCAGCAGCCTACAGGGATCGGTCACCGGGGAGCTGTTTTTT. This encodes CASSLQGSVTGELFF.

This clone appeared a single time. This sequence joins TRBV30 and TRBJ1-4; the D gene is possibly TRBD1 (6 bases). Per the germline V gene, CDR1 is GTSNPN and CDR2 is SVGIG (reference sequence). CDR3 length: 14 residues. With 4 bases removed from V and 7 bases from J, the gap between germline ends came to 16 bases. CDR3 bases: TGTGCCTGGACAGTAACAGGGCTACGTGAAAAACTGTTTTTT. Residues: CAWTVTGLREKLFF.

V and J are TRBV7-2 and TRBJ2-3; D is ambiguous. Germline V gene data show CDR1 as SGHTA and CDR2 as FQGNSA. V lost 2 bases to trimming and J lost 3 bases, with 3 bases between them. This CDR3 has 12 residues. In DNA, the CDR3 is TGTGCCAGCAGCTTACCTACAGATACGCAGTATTTT. It yields the protein CASSLPTDTQYF.

In this sample, this clone turned up once. This chain uses TRBV7-2 with TRBJ1-5, with 8 bases aligning to TRBD1. Germline V gives CDR1 SGHTA, CDR2 FQGNSA. J lost 7 bases, V lost 2 bases, and 7 bases had no gene match. This CDR3 is built from 15 residues. CDR3: CASSLRQGSGQPQHF. The CDR3 DNA reads as TGTGCCAGCAGCTTAAGACAGGGGTCAGGGCAGCCCCAGCATTTT.

The chain joins TRBV6-5 to TRBJ2-1; tentatively, D is TRBD1 (5 bases). The CDR3 has 15 amino acids. Germline CDR1 and CDR2: MNHEY and SVGAGI. V was trimmed by 8 bases and J by 5 bases, leaving 19 bases between them. The CDR3 DNA follows: TGTGCCAGCTTAGGCATCAAGGGGTTAGACAATGAGCAGTTCTTC. Its translation is CASLGIKGLDNEQFF.

V and J are TRBV7-2 and TRBJ2-7; TRBD1 is a possible D gene (6 bases). V lost 5 bases and J 0 bases, leaving 11 bases between the germline ends. This CDR3 spans 14 amino acids. Germline V gene sequence: CDR1 SGHTA, CDR2 FQGNSA. DNA for the CDR3: TGTGCCAGCAGCCCACGGGACACCTCCTACGAGCAGTACTTC. Translation: CASSPRDTSYEQYF.

The rearrangement links TRBV18 to TRBJ2-5, with 8 bases aligning to TRBD1. Germline V gene sequence: CDR1 KGHSH, CDR2 LQKENI. The trim removed 3 bases at V and 4 bases at J, leaving 7 bases unmatched. CDR3 length equals 15 residues. In DNA form, the CDR3 reads TGTGCCAGCTCACCCCGGACAGGGAATAGAGAGACCCAGTACTTC. It encodes CASSPRTGNRETQYF.

The chain employs TRBV5-1 and TRBJ2-1; 10 bases match TRBD1. Germline V CDR1 and CDR2: SGHRS, YFSETQ. The CDR3 is 14 amino acids. With 7 bases clipped from V and 4 bases from J, the junction kept 5 bases outside the gene matches. The CDR3 here is CASARDRGYNEQFF. The CDR3 nucleotides are TGCGCCAGCGCCCGGGACAGGGGATACAATGAGCAGTTCTTC.

V is TRBV5-1 and J is TRBJ2-3; D uncertain. The CDR3 is 12 residues long. CDR1 is SGHRS, CDR2 YFSETQ, per germline. Trimming cost V 1 base and J 7 bases, with 7 bases left between them. CDR3 residues: CASSLYENTQYF. CDR3 nucleotide sequence: TGCGCCAGCAGCTTGTACGAGAATACGCAGTATTTT.

The chain links TRBV27 to TRBJ2-6; D is undetermined. Trimming removed 7 bases from V and 3 bases from J, with 7 bases in between. Germline values: CDR1 MNHEY, CDR2 SMNVEV (reference sequence). CDR3 length equals 13 residues. CDR3 region: CASTTGGANVLTF. CDR3 coding DNA: TGTGCCAGCACCACTGGTGGGGCCAACGTCCTGACTTTC.

The chain has TRBV4-3 and TRBJ1-3; D is perhaps TRBD1 (6 bases). This CDR3 region has 18 residues. Trimming stripped 0 bases from V and 0 bases from J, with 15 bases between. Germline CDR1 is LGHNA and CDR2 is YSLEER. CDR3 region: CASSQDSPGAYSGNTIYF. CDR3 DNA: TGCGCCAGCAGCCAAGATAGCCCAGGGGCTTACTCTGGAAACACCATATATTTT.